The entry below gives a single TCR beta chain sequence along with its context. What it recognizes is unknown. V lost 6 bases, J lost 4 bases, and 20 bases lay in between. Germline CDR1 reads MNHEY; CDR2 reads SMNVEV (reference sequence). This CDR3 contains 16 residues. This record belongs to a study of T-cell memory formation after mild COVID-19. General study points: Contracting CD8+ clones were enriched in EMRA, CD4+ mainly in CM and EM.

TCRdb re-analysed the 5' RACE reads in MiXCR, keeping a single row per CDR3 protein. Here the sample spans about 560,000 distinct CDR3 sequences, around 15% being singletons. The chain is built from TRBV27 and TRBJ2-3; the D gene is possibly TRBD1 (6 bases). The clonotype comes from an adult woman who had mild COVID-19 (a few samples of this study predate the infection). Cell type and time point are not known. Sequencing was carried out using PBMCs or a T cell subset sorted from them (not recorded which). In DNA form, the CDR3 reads TGTGCCAGCAGGTGGGCATCAGGGGTTCTCTCAGATACGCAGTATTTT. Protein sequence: CASRWASGVLSDTQYF.